These 15 T cell receptor beta chains came from one sample sequenced in a study of cytomegalovirus exposure and HLA in healthy donors. 13 Jbeta primers and 60 Vbeta primers were used for the PCR. Profiled with immunoSEQ multiplex PCR; TCRdb holds only in-frame clones, not every one. The sample carries about 120,000 clones, 75% to 85% recorded once. The sequenced material came from PBMCs. These receptors were obtained from a male donor in good health and CMV-seronegative.

The chain is built from TRBV19 and TRBJ1-2; TRBD1 is a possible D gene (6 bases). The CDR3 extends over 14 amino acids. Germline values: CDR1 LNHDA, CDR2 SQIVND (reference sequence). V lost 4 bases, J lost 2 bases, and 11 bases lay in between. CDR3: CASSSNRVNYGYTF. The DNA of the CDR3 is TGTGCCAGTAGTAGTAACAGGGTGAACTATGGCTACACCTTC. The whole variable domain, remainder taken from reference TRBV19 and TRBJ1-2, is DGGITQSPKYLFRKEGQNVTLSCEQNLNHDAMYWYRQDPGQGLRLIYYSQIVNDFQKGDIAEGYSVSREKKESFPLTVTSAQKNPTAFYLCASSSNRVNYGYTFGSGTRLTVV.

This clone turned up a few times. The CDR3 DNA reads TGCGCCAGCAGCCGGGTGGACAGCCCGGAGTCACCCCTCCACTTT. Its translation: CASSRVDSPESPLHF. The V and J genes are TRBV4-1 and TRBJ1-6; D might be TRBD1 (6 bases). The length of the CDR3 is 15 residues. The germline V gene encodes CDR1 MGHRA and CDR2 YSYEKL. V was cut by 4 bases and J by 10 bases, with 17 bases left in between.

DNA of the CDR3: TGTGCCAGCAGCTTAGCAGCGGGAGGGGAGACCCAGTACTTC. Translating gives CASSLAAGGETQYF. The chain links TRBV7-6 to TRBJ2-5; 10 nucleotides line up with TRBD2. The junction had 0 bases not matched to a gene; V was cut back by 0 bases and J by 5 bases. Germline values: CDR1 SGHVS, CDR2 FNYEAQ. The length of the CDR3 is 14 residues.

The chain recombines TRBV11-2 with TRBJ2-7; TRBD2 is a possible D gene (6 bases). This CDR3 is 12 amino acids long. Germline CDR1 and CDR2: SGHAT and FQNNGV. Trimming took 7 bases from V and 3 from J, leaving 10 bases between them. The CDR3, as DNA: TGTGCCAGCACTGGGGGGATCTACGAGCAGTACTTC. Its translation is CASTGGIYEQYF.

The chain employs TRBV29-1 and TRBJ2-3, with D unclear. Trimming removed 4 bases from V and 1 base from J, with 6 bases in between. Germline lookup yields CDR1 SQVTM and CDR2 ANQGSEA. This CDR3 is 12 amino acids long. The CDR3, as DNA: TGCAGCGTTGGACACCGCACAGATACGCAGTATTTT. Its protein is CSVGHRTDTQYF.

In its sample, this clone was seen a few times. The J gene is TRBJ2-7, the V gene TRBV5-1, with D hard to call. The CDR3 length is 13 residues. Between the trimmed V and J ends, which lost 0 bases and 2 bases, there was a span of 6 bases. Germline CDR1 and CDR2: SGHRS and YFSETQ. This CDR3 reads CASSLGSAYEQYF. CDR3 DNA: TGCGCCAGCAGCTTGGGCTCAGCCTACGAGCAGTACTTC.

This rearrangement joins TRBV7-6 to TRBJ2-1; 14 positions match TRBD2. The germline CDR1 and CDR2 sequences are SGHVS and FNYEAQ. The V segment lost 5 bases and the J segment 8 bases; nucleotides outside the gene matches: 11. This CDR3 comprises 17 residues. Here the CDR3 reads CASSPGTSGSGSDEQFF. Here the CDR3 DNA reads TGTGCCAGCAGCCCCGGGACTAGCGGGAGTGGGTCCGATGAGCAGTTCTTC. Complete variable domain (other parts from reference TRBV7-6 and TRBJ2-1): GAGVSQSPRYKVTKRGQDVALRCDPISGHVSLYWYRQALGQGPEFLTYFNYEAQQDKSGLPNDRFSAERPEGSISTLTIQRTEQRDSAMYRCASSPGTSGSGSDEQFFGPGTRLTVL.

The rearrangement links TRBV14 to TRBJ1-1, with D possibly being TRBD1 (5 bases). V lost 1 base and J lost 4, with 13 bases in between. This CDR3 has 15 residues. Germline CDR1 reads SGHDN; CDR2 reads FVKESK. CDR3 sequence reads: CASSQARWGGTEAFF. Here the CDR3 DNA reads TGTGCCAGCAGCCAAGCAAGGTGGGGGGGCACTGAAGCTTTCTTT.

This chain connects TRBV5-1 to TRBJ2-2; D unresolved. The V end was cut by 0 bases, the J end by 1 base, with 10 bases between. Per germline, CDR1 SGHRS and CDR2 YFSETQ. CDR3 length: 16 amino acids. The CDR3: CASSLGPRKNTGELFF. The CDR3 bases are TGCGCCAGCAGCTTGGGGCCGAGGAAGAACACCGGGGAGCTGTTTTTT.

As to this clone: One end of the junction does not line up with germline, which may come from a read error. The rearrangement joins TRBV5-4 to TRBJ1-2; 10 nucleotides line up with TRBD1. This CDR3 has 15 residues. Germline V gene lookup returns CDR1 SGHNT and CDR2 YYREEE (reference sequence). The CDR3 sequence: CASSLPLGTGAGHTF. The CDR3 DNA is TGTGCCAGCAGCTTGCCTCTTGGGACAGGGGCTGGCCACACCTTC.

This rearrangement joins TRBV10-3 to TRBJ2-5; possibly TRBD1 for D (5 bases). CDR1 ENHRY and CDR2 SYGVKD come from the germline V gene. Trimming took 4 bases from V and 5 from J, leaving 8 bases between them. The CDR3 is 12 amino acids. This CDR3 is CAISAGMETQYF. CDR3 nucleotides: TGTGCCATCAGTGCAGGGATGGAGACCCAGTACTTC.

This rearrangement joins TRBV28 to TRBJ2-7; 12 bases line up with TRBD1. Germline lookup yields CDR1 MDHEN and CDR2 SYDVKM. The CDR3 is 15 residues long. J was trimmed by 5 bases and V by 10 bases; bases with no gene match: 12. DNA of the CDR3: TGTGCCACCTGGGCATTGGGACAGGGGGCGAACGAGCAGTACTTC. This translates into CATWALGQGANEQYF.

This chain uses TRBV27 with TRBJ2-5; 7 bases match TRBD1. TRBJ2-7 matches the DNA end more closely, so the J call is doubtful. Germline CDR1 MNHEY, CDR2 SMNVEV (reference sequence). The CDR3 contains 12 residues. In DNA form, the CDR3 reads TGTGCCAGCAGCCAACAGGGGTCCGAGCAGTACTTC. Its protein is CASSQQGSEQYF.

This clone was seen just once. This sequence joins TRBV30 and TRBJ2-2; no clear D. Trimming took off 2 bases at V and 4 bases at J, with 11 bases between the two ends. Germline lookup yields CDR1 GTSNPN and CDR2 SVGIG (reference sequence). The CDR3 has 14 residues. The CDR3 coding sequence is TGTGCCTGGAGTACCTCGGGTCTCACCGGGGAGCTGTTTTTT. Its protein is CAWSTSGLTGELFF.

The chain is built from TRBV5-1 and TRBJ2-1, with D possibly matching TRBD1 (5 bases). The CDR3 spans 15 residues. The germline CDR1 and CDR2 sequences are SGHRS and YFSETQ. Between the trimmed V and J ends, which lost 1 base and 2 bases, there was a span of 10 bases. CDR3 DNA sequence: TGCGCCAGCAGCTTGCCAGCAGGGCCCTACAATGAGCAGTTCTTC. This translates into CASSLPAGPYNEQFF.